A selection of T cell receptor beta chains follows, all from one sample in a study of T cells in Graves' hyperthyroidism and ophthalmopathy. One entry per CDR3 protein, called by TCRdb with MiXCR from the multiplex PCR reads. The table records 600,000 to 700,000 distinct CDR3 sequences, about 45% of them present only once. The sequenced sample was peripheral blood or thyroid tissue (not recorded which). The receptors derive from an adult man with Graves' disease, either hyperthyroidism or ophthalmopathy (not recorded which). CDR3s include the opening cysteine and the closing phenylalanine or tryptophan. Each record gives: J gene, V gene, CDR3 protein.

TRBJ1-5,TRBV6-2/TRBV6-3,CASSLDRDHPPQHF
TRBJ1-5,TRBV2,CASMGWGGSSNQPQHF
TRBJ1-1,TRBV15,CATSSAGTTEAFF
TRBJ1-2,TRBV13,CASSLSQGANGYTF
TRBJ2-2,TRBV7-9,CASTITGAATGELFF
TRBJ1-2,TRBV29-1,CSVDGQAPNYGYTF
TRBJ1-1,TRBV24-1,CATRGTGGEAFF
TRBJ2-2,TRBV5-1,CASSLGQEDTGELFF
TRBJ1-6,TRBV6-5,CASRWGRDNYNSPLHF
TRBJ1-1,TRBV7-9,CASSRPTGANTEAFF
TRBJ1-6,TRBV7-9,CASSDRVRNSPLHF
TRBJ2-5,TRBV2,CASSGGGIGSETQYF
TRBJ1-2,TRBV3-2,CASSQAGGEGYTF
TRBJ1-3,TRBV10-3,CATKQGVDRNTIYF
TRBJ1-1,TRBV7-8,CASSLEGRAEAEAFF
TRBJ1-1,TRBV10-3,CAISGGALQAFF
TRBJ1-2,TRBV2,CASSDGVQEFAGYTF
TRBJ1-5,TRBV10-3,CAISEEQGAGNQPQHF
TRBJ1-4,TRBV7-2,CASSFKGRGRKDEKLFF
TRBJ2-5,TRBV10-3,CAISRAVQETQYF
TRBJ1-1,TRBV7-9,CASSLSTRGGTEAFF
TRBJ2-7,TRBV7-6,CASSWTGHPSYEQYF
TRBJ1-2,TRBV7-2,CASSQRDRGAGYTF
TRBJ1-4,TRBV10-1,CASSDEEDTNEKLFF
TRBJ1-4,TRBV7-8,CASSSLRGGTNEKLFF
TRBJ2-7,TRBV9,CASSVAEAPRPYEQYF
TRBJ2-5,TRBV10-3,CAISGSGQGGGETQYF
TRBJ1-4,TRBV7-9,CASSKETGDEKLFF
TRBJ1-2,TRBV7-8,CASSLPRGRPYGYTF
TRBJ1-2,TRBV9,CASSPGPDTGYTF
TRBJ2-5,TRBV12-5,CASSPGLTRKETQYF
TRBJ2-7,TRBV10-3,CAISPGQGTYEQYF
TRBJ2-7,TRBV10-3,CASSWGTSYEQYF
TRBJ1-5,TRBV10-3,CAISDRGAPTQPQHF
TRBJ2-5,TRBV6-5,CASIGRGHETQYF
TRBJ1-2,TRBV7-2,CASSRIPGQGSGYTF
TRBJ1-2,TRBV2,CASATGDRSGRGYTF
TRBJ2-7,TRBV7-9,CASSPGTEYEQYF
TRBJ2-3,TRBV7-9,CASSSLTGTDTQYF
TRBJ1-6,TRBV2,CASTGVNSPLHF
TRBJ1-4,TRBV7-9,CASSPKRGGLLHEKLFF
TRBJ2-2,TRBV2,CASEERGSTGELFF
TRBJ1-5,TRBV12-3/TRBV12-4,CASSLGQPQHF
TRBJ1-6,TRBV2,CASSPRGQYNSPLHF
TRBJ1-5,TRBV12-3/TRBV12-4,CASGLVGRQHSNQPQHF
TRBJ2-5,TRBV25-1,CASSEQTGEETQYF
TRBJ1-2,TRBV19,CASMGGVRYSYTF
TRBJ1-2,TRBV12-3/TRBV12-4,CASSGKLNTEANYGYTF
TRBJ2-5,TRBV15,CATSRAGTGREETQYF
TRBJ1-6,TRBV7-2,CASSSRDSDNSPLHF
TRBJ2-7,TRBV5-5,CASDRTGGSYEQYF
TRBJ1-5,TRBV10-2,CASSESGGNHQPQHF